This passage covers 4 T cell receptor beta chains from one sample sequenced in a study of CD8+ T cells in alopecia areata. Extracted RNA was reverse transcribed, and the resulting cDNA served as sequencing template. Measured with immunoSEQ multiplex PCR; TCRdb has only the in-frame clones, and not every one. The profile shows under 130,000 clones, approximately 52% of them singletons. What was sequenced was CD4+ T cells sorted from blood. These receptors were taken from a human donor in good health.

CDR3 nucleotide sequence: TGTGCCTGGAGACGGAACACTGAAGCTTTCTTT. This encodes CAWRRNTEAFF. This rearrangement joins TRBV30 to TRBJ1-1, with D unresolved. The CDR3 extends over 11 amino acids. The ends were cut back, 3 bases at V and 1 base at J, with 3 bases in the middle. Looked up from germline, CDR1 is GTSNPN and CDR2 is SVGIG (reference sequence).

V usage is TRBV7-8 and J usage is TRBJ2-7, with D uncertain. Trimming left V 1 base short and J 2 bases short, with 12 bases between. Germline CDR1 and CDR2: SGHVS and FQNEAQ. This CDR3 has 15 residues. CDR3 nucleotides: TGTGCCAGCAGCTTAGAGGGCAGCCCTCCCTACGAGCAGTACTTC. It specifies CASSLEGSPPYEQYF.

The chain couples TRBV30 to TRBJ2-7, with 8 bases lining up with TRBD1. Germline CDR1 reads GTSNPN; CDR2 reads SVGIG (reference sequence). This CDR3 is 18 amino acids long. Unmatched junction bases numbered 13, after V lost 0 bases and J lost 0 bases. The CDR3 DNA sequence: TGTGCCTGGAGTGTAAGGGGACGGGGACAGGACCTCTCCTACGAGCAGTACTTC. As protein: CAWSVRGRGQDLSYEQYF.

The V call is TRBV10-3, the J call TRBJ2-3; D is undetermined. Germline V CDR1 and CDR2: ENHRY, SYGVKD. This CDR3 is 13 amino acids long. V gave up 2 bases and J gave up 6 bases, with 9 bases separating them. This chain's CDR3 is CAISETDKDTQYF. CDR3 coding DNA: TGTGCCATCAGTGAGACAGATAAGGATACGCAGTATTTT.